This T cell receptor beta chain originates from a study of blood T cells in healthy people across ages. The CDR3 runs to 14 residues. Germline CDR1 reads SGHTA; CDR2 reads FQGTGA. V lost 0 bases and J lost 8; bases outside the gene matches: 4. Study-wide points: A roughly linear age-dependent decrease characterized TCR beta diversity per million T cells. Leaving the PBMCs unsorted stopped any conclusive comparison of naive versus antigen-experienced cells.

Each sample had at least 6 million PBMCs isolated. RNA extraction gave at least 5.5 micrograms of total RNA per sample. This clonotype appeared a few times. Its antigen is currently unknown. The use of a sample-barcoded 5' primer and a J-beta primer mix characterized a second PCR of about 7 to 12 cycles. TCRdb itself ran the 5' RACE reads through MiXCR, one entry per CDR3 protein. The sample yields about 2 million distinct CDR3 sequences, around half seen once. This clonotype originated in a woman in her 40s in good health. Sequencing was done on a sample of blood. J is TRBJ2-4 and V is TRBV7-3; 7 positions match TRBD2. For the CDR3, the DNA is TGTGCCAGCAGCTTAACGGGAGGGGATGACATTCAGTACTTC. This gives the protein CASSLTGGDDIQYF.